These 20 T cell receptor beta chains came from one sample sequenced in a study of CD8 T cells in Susac syndrome. With random hexamers, roughly 0.45 to 1 ug RNA was reverse transcribed. TCRdb used MiXCR to reprocess the immunoSEQ multiplex PCR reads, holding one entry per CDR3 protein. Of about 150,000 distinct CDR3 sequences in the sample, nearly 97% were seen once. Sequencing input: CD4+ T cells from PBMCs. The receptors were sampled from a human donor with Susac syndrome.

This clonotype came up once. The rearrangement links TRBV6-5 to TRBJ2-3, with 8 bases matching TRBD2. The germline gives CDR1 MNHEY, CDR2 SVGAGI. The CDR3 totals 17 residues. J lost 4 bases, V lost 4 bases, and 13 bases had no gene match. The CDR3 is CASSSTTSGLRADTQYF. CDR3 in DNA: TGTGCCAGCAGTTCCACCACTAGCGGTCTCCGGGCAGATACGCAGTATTTT.

This chain connects TRBV19 to TRBJ1-2, with no clear D. CDR3 length equals 12 residues. Trimming shortened V by 7 bases and J by 4 bases, and 10 bases separated the two germline ends. The germline V gene has CDR1 LNHDA and CDR2 SQIVND (reference sequence). In nucleotides, the CDR3 is TGTGCCAGTAACCACCAGATCTATGGCTACACCTTC. Protein: CASNHQIYGYTF.

The rearrangement uses TRBV14 and TRBJ2-1; TRBD2 matches 11 bases. V shed 1 base, J shed 5 bases, and the junction held 4 bases outside the gene matches. Germline assignment: CDR1 SGHDN and CDR2 FVKESK. The CDR3 runs to 16 residues. CDR3 sequence: CASSQVGTSGNNEQFF. DNA of the CDR3: TGTGCCAGCAGCCAAGTGGGGACTAGCGGTAACAATGAGCAGTTCTTC.

The chain links TRBV28 to TRBJ2-6, with 8 bases fitting TRBD1. CDR1 MDHEN and CDR2 SYDVKM come from the germline V gene. The CDR3 length is 16 residues. The V gene end was trimmed by 6 bases and the J gene end by 4 bases; junction bases not matched to a gene: 8. This CDR3 is CASSKQGALGANVLTF. CDR3 DNA: TGTGCCAGCAGCAAGCAGGGGGCGCTAGGGGCCAACGTCCTGACTTTC.

J is TRBJ2-4 and V is TRBV29-1; D gene uncertain. There are 12 residues in the CDR3. The V end was cut by 3 bases, the J end by 0 bases, with 3 bases between. Per the germline V gene, CDR1 is SQVTM and CDR2 is ANQGSEA. The CDR3 protein is CSVDIAKNIQYF. CDR3 bases: TGCAGCGTTGACATAGCCAAAAACATTCAGTACTTC.

The rearrangement links TRBV29-1 to TRBJ2-3; TRBD2 matches 10 bases. The length of the CDR3 is 14 residues. The germline gives CDR1 SQVTM, CDR2 ANQGSEA. V dropped 6 bases and J dropped 0; count of bases not matched to a gene: 3. CDR3 DNA sequence: TGCAGCGTCGGTAGCGGGGGGAGCACAGATACGCAGTATTTT. This gives the protein CSVGSGGSTDTQYF.

V usage is TRBV7-6 and J usage is TRBJ2-5; no clear D. CDR1 is SGHVS, CDR2 FNYEAQ, per germline. The CDR3 has 11 amino acids. V was pared by 5 bases and J by 11 bases, with 12 bases between. CDR3 bases: TGTGCCAGCAGCCAACGAAACACGCAGTACTTC. This translates into CASSQRNTQYF.

The rearrangement uses TRBV2 and TRBJ1-1; weak D call: TRBD1 (6 bases). The CDR3 covers 15 residues. The germline V gene encodes CDR1 SNHLY and CDR2 FYNNEI. Trimming left V 7 bases short and J 0 bases short, with 15 bases between. Here the CDR3 DNA reads TGTGCCAGCACCTCGACAGGCAATATGAACACTGAAGCTTTCTTT. It translates to CASTSTGNMNTEAFF.

J is TRBJ1-2 and V is TRBV15; 9 bases are a match to TRBD1. The V gene's germline CDR1 is LNHNV and CDR2 YYDKDF (reference sequence). V trimming: 2 bases; J trimming: 4 bases; junction bases outside the gene matches: 8. This CDR3 has 16 residues. CDR3 nucleotides: TGTGCCACCAGCAGACCCCCGGGACAGGGTGGCTATGGCTACACCTTC. Translated: CATSRPPGQGGYGYTF.

The chain joins TRBV29-1 to TRBJ2-2; D is perhaps TRBD1 (5 bases). The V gene's germline CDR1 is SQVTM and CDR2 ANQGSEA. Trimming pared 3 bases from V and 6 bases from J, leaving 11 bases between. The CDR3 length is 13 residues. The CDR3 DNA reads as TGCAGCGTTGACACGACAGCCGCCGGGGAGCTGTTTTTT. Its protein product is CSVDTTAAGELFF.

V is TRBV4-1 and J is TRBJ1-5; D is undetermined. V was cut by 0 bases and J by 7 bases, with 10 bases left in between. The CDR3 has 14 residues. Germline V gives CDR1 MGHRA, CDR2 YSYEKL. CDR3: CASSQDNSPQPQHF. CDR3 sequence (DNA): TGCGCCAGCAGCCAAGATAACAGCCCACAGCCCCAGCATTTT.

The V call is TRBV5-1, the J call TRBJ2-5; weak D call: TRBD1 (5 bases). Trimming shortened V by 5 bases and J by 0 bases, and 11 bases separated the two germline ends. This CDR3 has 14 amino acids. Germline lookup yields CDR1 SGHRS and CDR2 YFSETQ. The CDR3 sequence is CASRQTAHQETQYF. DNA of the CDR3: TGCGCCAGCAGACAGACAGCTCACCAAGAGACCCAGTACTTC. Filled out from reference TRBV5-1 and TRBJ2-5, the complete variable domain reads KAGVTQTPRYLIKTRGQQVTLSCSPISGHRSVSWYQQTPGQGLQFLFEYFSETQRNKGNFPGRFSGRQFSNSRSEMNVSTLELGDSALYLCASRQTAHQETQYFGPGTRLLVL.

This clonotype appeared a few times. The chain joins TRBV3-1 to TRBJ2-1; 8 nucleotides align to TRBD2. CDR3 length equals 15 residues. CDR1 and CDR2 (germline): LGHDT, YNNKEL (reference sequence). The trim removed 4 bases at V and 0 bases at J, leaving 2 bases unmatched. CDR3 region: CASSPSGGSYNEQFF. CDR3 coding DNA: TGTGCCAGCAGCCCGAGCGGGGGCTCCTACAATGAGCAGTTCTTC.

This sequence joins TRBV15 and TRBJ2-7; D is perhaps TRBD1 (5 bases). The CDR3 is made up of 13 amino acids. The V gene lost 3 bases and the J gene lost 3 bases, with 9 bases spanning the gap. The V gene's germline CDR1 is LNHNV and CDR2 YYDKDF (reference sequence). DNA for the CDR3: TGTGCCACCAGCAGTTATCAGGGCTACGAGCAGTACTTC. Translating it yields CATSSYQGYEQYF.

The genes are TRBV12-3 or TRBV12-4 and TRBJ1-2, with D possibly TRBD1 on 5 matching bases. This CDR3 has 13 amino acids. Trimming stripped 6 bases from V and 8 bases from J, with 16 bases between. For the CDR3, the DNA is TGTGCCAGCAGGACAGACCGAGCGTTAGGCTACACCTTC. Translated: CASRTDRALGYTF.

The chain has TRBV7-3 and TRBJ2-2; D is unclear. The V and J ends lost 3 bases and 2 bases respectively, with 7 bases between them. Per the germline V gene, CDR1 is SGHTA and CDR2 is FQGTGA. The CDR3 is 14 amino acids. The CDR3 is CASSFGVNTGELFF. Written as DNA, the CDR3 is TGTGCCAGCAGCTTTGGGGTAAACACCGGGGAGCTGTTTTTT. The full variable domain, in which reference TRBV7-3 and TRBJ2-2 provide the parts outside the CDR3, is GAGVSQTPSNKVTEKGKYVELRCDPISGHTALYWYRQSLGQGPEFLIYFQGTGAADDSGLPNDRFFAVRPEGSVSTLKIQRTERGDSAVYLCASSFGVNTGELFFGEGSRLTVL.

V gene TRBV20-1 combines with J gene TRBJ2-3; tentatively, D is TRBD1 or TRBD2 (5 bases each). The CDR3 contains 14 residues. The germline V gene has CDR1 DFQATT and CDR2 SNEGSKA (reference sequence). Deletions cut 3 bases from V and 4 bases from J, with 14 bases between. The CDR3 DNA reads TGCAGTGCTAGCCCGGGACGGAGTGCAGATACGCAGTATTTT. Translated, it gives CSASPGRSADTQYF.

A note on this clonotype: At one end, the junction sequence differs from germline, possibly due to a read error. The V and J genes are TRBV12-3 or TRBV12-4 and TRBJ2-4; a weak D match, TRBD2 (6 bases). The CDR3 is 12 residues long. The CDR3 nucleotides are TGTGCCAGCAGTTTAGCCGGGACTGACTACAAGTTC. This sequence encodes CASSLAGTDYKF.

The genes are TRBV9 and TRBJ1-5, with TRBD1 as a possible D gene (5 bases). The CDR3 length is 16 residues. Trimming shortened V by 3 bases and J by 5 bases, and 18 bases separated the two germline ends. Germline CDR1 is SGDLS and CDR2 is YYNGEE. The CDR3 sequence is CASSAPAGRGHQPQHF. CDR3 bases: TGTGCCAGCAGCGCTCCCGCTGGGAGGGGACATCAGCCCCAGCATTTT.

This chain connects TRBV28 to TRBJ2-7; possibly TRBD2 for D (5 bases). V was shortened by 6 bases and J by 5 bases, with 14 bases between the two germline ends. The CDR3 length is 13 residues. Germline assignment: CDR1 MDHEN and CDR2 SYDVKM. This CDR3 is CASRRDSVHEQYF. DNA of the CDR3: TGTGCCAGCAGGCGTGATAGCGTCCACGAGCAGTACTTC.